This T cell receptor (beta chain) was captured in a study of response to subunit inactivated influenza vaccine. The study's findings and limits: Every seasonal influenza vaccination brings in few new T cells, the authors suggested.

This clonotype has a handful of counts. Antigen: not known. TCRdb re-derived calls from the RT-PCR reads in MiXCR, one entry per CDR3 protein. The sample yields 500,000 to 550,000 distinct CDR3 sequences, under 30% seen once. The CDR3 sequence is 13 residues long. J gave up 5 bases and V 3 bases, and 3 bases lay outside the gene matches. Per germline, CDR1 SQVTM and CDR2 ANQGSEA. These data were likewise used in another study, on T cells expressing NK-cell markers. That study adds: Scientists made TCR beta cDNA using 5'RACE template switching with UMIs. Seven sequenced donors out of eight were HCMV-seropositive, one seronegative. The contribution of dominant NKG2C+ clonotypes to CD8+ T cells in more than five donors was about 1.0-7.0%.

The sequence derives from a man aged 50 to 59 who received an inactivated influenza vaccine. The sample consisted of CD4+ T cells sorted from PBMCs, taken about 12 days after vaccination. V usage is TRBV29-1 and J usage is TRBJ2-2; TRBD2 matches at 7 bases. CDR3 coding DNA: TGCAGCGTTGACGCGGGGGAGACCGGGGAGCTGTTTTTT. It codes for CSVDAGETGELFF.